This T cell receptor (beta chain) was obtained from a study of identifying expanded T cells in peripheral blood. Study-wide findings and caveats: Technical replicates showed around 1.2 changed clones; two weeks around 15; four weeks 19.

As concerns this clone: Antigen unknown.

Only in-frame clones appear in the TCRdb table, and some are missing; sequencing was by immunoSEQ multiplex PCR. The sample yields under 150,000 clones, less than 90% seen once. Healthy donors had no documented immune events, such as infections, while sampled. The receptor comes from a person aged 18 to 70 in good health. Sequencing was performed on blood.

The CDR3 nucleotides are TGTGCCAGCAGCCTCTCAGACCTAGCGGGGGGTAGATTTGATACGCAGTATTTT. Protein: CASSLSDLAGGRFDTQYF. The rearrangement uses TRBV7-9 and TRBJ2-3; 11 positions match TRBD2. The CDR3 runs 18 residues. The V segment lost 5 bases and the J segment 6 bases; nucleotides outside the gene matches: 16. In germline, CDR1 is SEHNR, CDR2 FQNEAQ (reference sequence).